This entry concerns a single T cell receptor beta chain. This entry is derived from a study of blood T cell repertoires in COVID-19. Overall study: Researchers got acute and convalescent COVID-19 samples from the United States, Italy and Spain. T cells, B-cell-depleted T cells, or PBMCs provided the cDNA or gDNA that served as material.

As processed by the authors: Estimated nucleated cell counts came from reference gene primer amplification. Some clones are missing from TCRdb's copy, which holds only in-frame ones; the method was immunoSEQ multiplex PCR. The V and J calls and clone size come from that table; D and trimming were worked out from the DNA. The table has 250,000 to 350,000 clones, about 88% seen once. The CDR3 sequence is 15 residues long. Trimming pared 5 bases from V and 5 bases from J, leaving 16 bases between. The receptor comes from a woman aged 55-69 years with acute or convalescent COVID-19. Sequenced input: peripheral blood. The V call is TRBV5-3, the J call TRBJ1-4; weak D call: TRBD1 (6 bases). TRBV5-3 is identified as an open reading frame with a role that is uncertain. The CDR3: CARRNDRSANEKLFF. The CDR3 DNA is TGTGCCAGAAGAAATGACAGGTCGGCGAATGAAAAACTGTTTTTT.